This T cell receptor beta chain was obtained from a study of shared clonotypes between healthy human individuals. The count of this clone is one. Its antigen remains unidentified. This table comes from immunoSEQ multiplex PCR, and its TCRdb copy is limited to in-frame clones, with some not included. The sample has around 980,000 clones, around three quarters seen once. Findings and limits, study-wide: A small donor pool kept down the genetic and exposure-history diversity that was represented.

The source is a man aged 18 to 35 in good health. Some clones in this sample may be carry-over from other donors' samples. The sequencing input was memory CD4+ T cells from PBMCs. Indicated subset: CD45RA-negative fraction.

CDR3 coding DNA: TGTGCCAGCAGTCCAGGGCCGGAAGAATATGGCTACACCTTC. Translating gives CASSPGPEEYGYTF. The gene calls are TRBV27 and TRBJ1-2, with a possible D match to TRBD1 (5 bases). Trimming stripped 5 bases from V and 5 bases from J, with 15 bases between. The CDR3 extends over 14 amino acids. Germline V gene sequence: CDR1 MNHEY, CDR2 SMNVEV (reference sequence).